Described below is a single T cell receptor beta chain sequence and its context. This clone was counted a single time. Its antigen remains undetermined. No base-level quality is on record; no much larger clone is a single base apart. In the prospective study, participants were about 18 to 95 years old, resided in about two dozen geographic areas of the United States, and were enrolled through a virtual design. In the prospective study, participants were assigned to cohorts based on the clinical history participants reported in a screening survey and a study questionnaire. For ImmuneRACE Cohort 3, a participant was defined as recovered based on two consecutive negative NP/OP PCR tests, clearance by a healthcare professional, or resolution of symptoms. Each participant in the prospective study had whole blood, serum and a nasopharyngeal or oropharyngeal swab collected by mobile phlebotomists. Prospective study participants could optionally give additional blood draws and questionnaires over a roughly two-month period. Before DNA extraction, prospective study blood samples were shipped either frozen or at room temperature.

TCRbeta CDR3 regions were amplified from genomic DNA by means of the immunoSEQ Assay, a bias-controlled multiplex PCR. Concerning the study's data processing: The number of nucleated cells in each sample was estimated by amplification of reference gene primers within the assay. Sequence reads were collapsed and filtered to measure the absolute abundance of every unique TCRbeta CDR3 rearrangement. For each sample, productive Simpson clonality was calculated as the square root of Simpson's diversity index across productive rearrangements. TCRdb limited this immuneACCESS table to in-frame rearrangements with V and J called. A share of clones is missing; checked studies link under half to unresolved V genes, and the rest is unexplained. V and J calls and clone size are given by that table; D and trimming were obtained from the DNA. Across this sample there are a few hundred thousand clones, with around 85% seen only once. The ten biggest clones cover 2.2% of the sample.

This entry belongs to a study of blood T cell repertoires in COVID-19 (dated by TCRdb to the early 2020s). Background on the whole study: Collaborator samples came from the United States, Italy and Spain and covered acute and convalescent phases of COVID-19. The material from the prospective study consisted of cDNA or gDNA derived from T cells, B-cell-depleted T cells, or PBMCs. The dataset comprised deeply sampled blood TCRbeta repertoires from subjects exposed to, actively infected with, or recovered from COVID-19. The repertoires were made available in a free public database intended to serve as a resource for research on the immune response to SARS-CoV-2. The samples were drawn from the first 160 participants of the ongoing ImmuneRACE study and from under 1,500 subjects provided by 6 global collaborators. Sample metadata almost always included a de-identified subject ID, COVID-19 status, age in years and sex. Where HLA class I and class II types were available, the types were taken from metadata supplied by the sample provider, not from assay-based typing. Study-wide conclusions, independent of this receptor: How much clinical and demographic metadata was included differed by source and by participant, and the metadata was provided uncurated.

The CDR3, cysteine through phenylalanine, is 11 amino acids long. Only CDR3 DNA remains: 33 bases, in frame from the first base. From a lookup of the germline V gene (reference sequence), CDR1 and CDR2 are LNHNV and YYDKDF. The V end loses 8 bases and the J end loses 4 bases, and a stretch of 9 bases separates them. Source material: PBMCs or T cells enriched from blood (not recorded which). This clonotype was obtained from a man aged 25-45 years who had recovered from COVID-19. The rearranged chain carries TRBV15 and TRBJ2-7; the D gene is perhaps TRBD2, on 6 matching bases. The nucleotide sequence is TGTGCCACCGGACGGGGGTACGAGCAGTACTTC. Its coded protein is CATGRGYEQYF. When the CDR3 is completed using the reference TRBV15 and TRBJ2-7 genes on either side, the full variable domain is DAMVIQNPRYQVTQFGKPVTLSCSQTLNHNVMYWYQQKSSQAPKLLFHYYDKDFNNEADTPDNFQSRRPNTSFCFLDIRSPGLGDTAMYLCATGRGYEQYFGPGTRLTVT.